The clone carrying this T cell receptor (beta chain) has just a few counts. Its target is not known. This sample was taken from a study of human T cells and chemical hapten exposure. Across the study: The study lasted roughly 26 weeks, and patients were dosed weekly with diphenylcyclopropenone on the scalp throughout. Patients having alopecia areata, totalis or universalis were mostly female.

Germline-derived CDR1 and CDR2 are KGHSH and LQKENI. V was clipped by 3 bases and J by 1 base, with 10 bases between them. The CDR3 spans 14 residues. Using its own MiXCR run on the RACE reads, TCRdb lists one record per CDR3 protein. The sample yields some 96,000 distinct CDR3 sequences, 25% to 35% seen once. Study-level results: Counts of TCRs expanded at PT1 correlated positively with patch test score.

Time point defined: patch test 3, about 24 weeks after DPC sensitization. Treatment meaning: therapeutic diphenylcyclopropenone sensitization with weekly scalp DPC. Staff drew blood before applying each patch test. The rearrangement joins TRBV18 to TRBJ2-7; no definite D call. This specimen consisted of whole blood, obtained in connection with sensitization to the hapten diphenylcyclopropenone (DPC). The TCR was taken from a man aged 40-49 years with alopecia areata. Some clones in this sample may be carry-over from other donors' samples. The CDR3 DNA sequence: TGTGCCAGCTCACCCCTAGACCCGTCCTACGAGCAGTACTTC. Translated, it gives CASSPLDPSYEQYF.